The 3 T cell receptor beta chains listed next were all sequenced from one sample in a study of immune heterogeneity within non-small cell lung tumors. The template for each sample was 600 ng of genomic DNA, which had been extracted from bulk tumor tissue. Doctors removed several biopsies from each primary tumor during surgery, keeping them far apart. These patients got curative surgery after being newly diagnosed with untreated non-small cell lung cancer. It was a multiplex PCR that amplified TCR beta CDR3, with 32 V and 13 J primers. TCRdb redid the calling of the multiplex PCR reads with MiXCR, one entry per CDR3 protein. The sample lists approximately 2,500 distinct CDR3 sequences, more than 15% seen once, with more than 10% in the top ten. Material: lung tumor tissue. The source is a woman aged 45-65 years with non-small cell lung cancer.

In the case of this clonotype: It may be a read error: a sequence one base away is much more abundant. J is TRBJ2-2 and V is TRBV6-5; 8 nucleotides line up with TRBD1. The CDR3 sequence is 14 residues long. From germline, CDR1 is MNHEY and CDR2 SVGAGI. The J segment lost 5 bases and the V segment lost 5 bases, leaving 4 bases of the junction unmatched. The CDR3 here is CASSLRTGTGELFF. In DNA, the CDR3 is TGTGCCAGCAGTCTACGGACAGGGACCGGGGAGCTGTTTTTT.

This clonotype is medium-sized (0.01 to 0.1%). The chain links TRBV27 to TRBJ2-5, with D possibly TRBD2 on 5 matching bases. The V end was cut by 3 bases, the J end by 5 bases, with 16 bases between. This CDR3 region has 15 residues. From germline, CDR1 is MNHEY and CDR2 SMNVEV (reference sequence). CDR3 nucleotide sequence: TGTGCCAGCAGTTTTTCCCCGGGGATGATGGAGACCCAGTACTTC. It yields the protein CASSFSPGMMETQYF.

This clonotype is classed as medium-sized (0.01 to 0.1%). The chain carries TRBV6-2 or TRBV6-3 and TRBJ2-7, with a tentative D call TRBD2 (5 bases). CDR1 and CDR2 from the germline V gene are MNHEY and SVGEGT. Trimming left V 4 bases short and J 1 base short, with 11 bases between. The CDR3 has 14 residues. CDR3 loop: CASSWRTESYEQYF. Written as DNA, the CDR3 is TGTGCCAGCAGTTGGAGGACGGAGTCCTACGAGCAGTACTTC.